This paragraph covers one T cell receptor beta chain sequence. What this receptor recognizes is not known. Base-call qualities are not available, and no considerably larger clone is one nucleotide away. These data belong to a study of cytomegalovirus exposure and HLA in healthy donors (dated by TCRdb to the late 2010s). Study-level background: In an earlier analysis of under 750 of the donors, 250 to 350 Gb of sequence data and 120 million or so unique TCR beta sequences from some 170 million T cells were reported. Roughly 290 gigabases of sequencing data and 70 million to 100 million unique TCR sequences made up an early release that covered around 640 HLA-typed donors. The genetic ancestry cluster associated with self-reported Caucasian donors included about 81% of the roughly 400 genotyped donors. Across approximately 420 genotyped donors of the cohort, an average of about 200,000 unique TCR beta nucleotide sequences per donor were sequenced, and approximately 17% of those sequences were non-productive. A later analysis re-examined previously published TCR beta repertoires from 600 to 700 donors and added high-resolution HLA genotyping to investigate patterns of TCR occurrence. An earlier analysis of approximately 580 of the donors used high-throughput TCR beta sequencing to judge whether each TCR beta V gene segment behaved as functional or pseudogenic. The number of typed donors differed by locus: about 620-640 for A, B, C, DRB1 and DQB1; some 500 for DQA1; around 580 for DPA1; and some 450 for DPB1. To predict cytomegalovirus infection status, the study combined high-throughput TCR immunosequencing, statistical association of individual TCRs with disease status, and machine learning. Every repertoire in the discovery cohort had been generated on one and the same sequencing platform. Donor age, sex, ethnicity and CMV serostatus were compiled alongside the repertoire data. Using immunosequencing, the study profiled T cell repertoires from 500 to 800 subjects and related those repertoires to cytomegalovirus serostatus. HLA typing covered class I and class II loci at four-digit resolution. Roughly five DR-DQ haplotypes were handled as single units for association and clustering because linkage in the cohort was strong. Besides the first cohort of around 670 subjects, a separate validation cohort made up of 120 different subjects was used. A later genetic analysis took genome-wide SNP genotypes for about 65% of the 666 donors and used that subset as a discovery cohort. In the later analysis, no new phenotypic data were used to find candidate immune exposures; instead, reliance was placed on TCR beta sequences and their occurrence across donors. The study aimed to test whether cataloging public T cell receptors could reveal signatures of past pathogen exposure.

Reading the germline V gene (reference sequence) gives CDR1 SEHNR and CDR2 FQNEAQ. From the cysteine through the phenylalanine, the CDR3 covers 14 amino acids. Only the CDR3 DNA stays, 42 bases, in frame from base 1. V and J are truncated by 0 bases and 1 base respectively, leaving an intervening sequence of 6 bases. In total, 500 to 700 healthy bone marrow donors made up the cohort. At the time of sampling, every cohort member was nominally healthy, though immune exposures that went unrecorded were likely present. The donor tested CMV seronegative, placing the donor among the 350 or so seronegative members of the cohort. Every donor gave a peripheral blood sample, and the peripheral blood mononuclear cells from that sample were used for TCR beta sequencing. Genomic DNA was extracted from the blood cell samples with the Qiagen DNeasy Blood Extraction Kit. Library method: the immunoSEQ multiplex PCR assay. For the multiplex PCR, a mixture combining 60 forward primers for TCR Vbeta segments and 13 reverse primers for TCR Jbeta segments was used. Amplification of the CDR3 region of rearranged TCR beta genes was performed with a multiplex PCR assay on genomic DNA. Amplified TCR beta libraries were sequenced as 87-base-pair reads on the Illumina HiSeq System. Turning to the authors' computational methods: In a later analysis, 77 million or so unique TCR beta chains were counted across the 690 or so repertoires, and roughly 11 million of these chains were shared by at least two donors. Raw reads were error-corrected and collapsed into unique sequences with a nearest-neighbor algorithm that merged closely related sequences to remove PCR and sequencing errors. V, D and J gene segments were assigned by aligning CDR3 sequences to IMGT reference sequences. For a sequence to be retained, a match of at least six nucleotides was required to both a V gene segment and a J gene segment. A rearrangement was called productive if the CDR3 had no stop codons and remained in frame with V and J, and every other rearrangement was called non-productive. CDR3 was defined according to IMGT convention as the region running from the second conserved V-encoded cysteine to the conserved J-encoded phenylalanine. The earlier analysis of about 590 of the donors excluded sequences that lacked an unambiguous match to a single V gene segment. An earlier analysis of under 750 of the donors called V segments functional above 56.7% productive rearrangements and segregating when the between-donor standard deviation exceeded 5%. A statistical classification framework was built for diagnosing cytomegalovirus status from the catalog of TCR beta chain sequences. In a later analysis, V and J genes were assigned by comparing TCR nucleotide sequences against IMGT/GENE-DB human TR gene sequences. The TCRdist pipeline was used in a later analysis to assign CDR3 sequences and most-parsimonious VDJ recombination scenarios. A later analysis defined each TCR beta chain by its CDR3 amino acid sequence plus V-gene family, and excluded reads lacking a unique V-gene family. As a way to deal with suspected cross-contamination and a sequencing artifact, a later analysis dropped 450 to 600 nucleotide sequences that were highly shared and had low generation probability. A later analysis calculated a clonal expansion index for each public chain from normalized within-repertoire ranks of inferred template counts. In a later analysis, generation probabilities were computed with a VDJ recombination model fitted to out-of-frame rearrangements, and the resulting probabilities were checked against IGoR. In a later analysis, hypergeometric tests were used to score TCR-TCR, TCR-HLA and TCR-CMV co-occurrence, with a repertoire-size bias correction applied to TCR pairs. In a later analysis, false discovery rates were estimated by permuting HLA or CMV assignments 20 times. In a later analysis, co-occurring TCRs were grouped using DBSCAN, with TCRdist sequence similarity added in when clustering inside HLA-allele-positive subsets. Repertoires with fewer than 30,000 or more than 120,000 public chains, plus five repertoires with anomalous nucleotide sharing, were excluded from co-occurrence clustering. In its TCRdb copy, this immuneACCESS table keeps in-frame sequences only and misses some clones. Where compared with another copy, unresolved V genes explain less than half of these, and the others have no known cause. The V and J calls and clone size are taken from that table; D and trimming were inferred from the DNA. This sample holds roughly 130,000 clones; about 80% were observed only once. 4% to 4.5% of the sample is held by the ten biggest clonotypes.

The paper's findings and limits, for the study overall: Linkage disequilibrium might explain the correlated functional status among segregating V segments, but an unknown experimental factor could not be excluded. A later analysis found that TCR association rates varied across HLA loci, with DRB1 alleles showing the most associated TCRs and HLA-C alleles the fewest. Because counts were too low, under 20 rarely observed V segments, including chromosome 9 orphons, were left out of the earlier analysis of about 620 of the donors. In a later genetic analysis, a missense DCLRE1C variant was associated with V-gene and J-gene trimming of TCR beta chains, and the association was replicated in an independent cohort. According to the authors, the approach could potentially be generalized to other disease states and immunological phenotypes. Broadly in line with IMGT annotations, most TCR beta V segments showed up in productive rearrangements about 87% or about 30% of the time in an earlier analysis of several hundred of the donors. Because some donors lacked HLA typing at each locus, the association tests relied only on the typed subset. The classifier was reported to diagnose cytomegalovirus status with high specificity and sensitivity in both the original cohort and the validation cohort. Strong co-occurrence of HLA alleles, especially DR and DQ, made assigning TCR associations to individual alleles difficult. A later analysis found that most CMV-associated TCR beta chains appeared HLA-restricted, with HLA associations seemingly driven largely by CMV exposure. CMV serostatus was the only immune exposure information available for the cohort. In vitro tests confirmed that three of the cytomegalovirus-associated TCR beta chains recognize cytomegalovirus antigens. Specific HLA alleles were associated with 15,000 to 20,000 TCR beta sequences at a false discovery rate of 0.05 in a later analysis. A later genetic analysis reported fewer N-insertions in productive TCRs among donors in an Asian-associated ancestry cluster than the roughly 720-donor mean. Several of the top co-occurrence clusters appeared to be linked to parvovirus B19, influenza, CMV and Epstein-Barr virus, according to a later analysis. Because the 87-base-pair reads could not distinguish some IMGT-functional V segments, including TRBV6-2 and TRBV6-3, those segments were excluded. Compared with equally common non-associated chains, HLA-associated TCR beta chains in a later analysis were more clonally expanded and had lower generation probabilities. A cluster of highly shared sequence variants was judged likely to be a technical artifact of the sequencing pipeline. Presence/absence analyses assumed roughly uniform sequencing depth across donors, an assumption that may not hold. Across donors, most TCR sequences were observed very rarely, whereas some public TCRs were present in many individuals. A total of about 150 TCR beta chains were listed by the study as associated with cytomegalovirus. A further reported finding was that TCR beta sequences accurately predicted the HLA-A and HLA-B alleles for most subjects in the first cohort. The cohort was sequenced for TCR beta chains only, and without alpha or paired-chain data the features that could be detected were limited.

In this chain, TRBV7-9 is recombined with TRBJ1-2; a weak D assignment points to TRBD1 (5 bases agree). The TCR sequence derives from a woman aged 35 to 49 in good health and CMV-seronegative. The source material was PBMCs. The nucleotide sequence reads TGTGCCAGCAGCTTAGCCCAGGGTAACTATGGCTACACCTTC. Translated, this is CASSLAQGNYGYTF.